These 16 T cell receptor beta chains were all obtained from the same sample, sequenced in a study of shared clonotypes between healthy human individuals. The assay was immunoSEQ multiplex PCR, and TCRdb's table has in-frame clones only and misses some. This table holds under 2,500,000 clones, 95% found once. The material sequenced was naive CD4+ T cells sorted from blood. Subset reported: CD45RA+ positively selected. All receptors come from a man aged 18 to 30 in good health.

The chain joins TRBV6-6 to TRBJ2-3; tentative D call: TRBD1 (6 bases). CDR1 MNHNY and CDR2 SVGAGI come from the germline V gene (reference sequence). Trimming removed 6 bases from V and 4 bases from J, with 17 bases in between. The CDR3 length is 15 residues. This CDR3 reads CASRTTGIISDTQYF. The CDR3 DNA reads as TGTGCCAGCAGAACTACAGGGATTATTTCAGATACGCAGTATTTT.

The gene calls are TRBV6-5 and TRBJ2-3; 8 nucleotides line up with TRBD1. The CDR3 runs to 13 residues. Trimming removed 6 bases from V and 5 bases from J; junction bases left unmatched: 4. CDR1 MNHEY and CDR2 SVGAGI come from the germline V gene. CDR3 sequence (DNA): TGTGCCAGCAGATTACAGGGGGGAGATACGCAGTATTTT. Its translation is CASRLQGGDTQYF.

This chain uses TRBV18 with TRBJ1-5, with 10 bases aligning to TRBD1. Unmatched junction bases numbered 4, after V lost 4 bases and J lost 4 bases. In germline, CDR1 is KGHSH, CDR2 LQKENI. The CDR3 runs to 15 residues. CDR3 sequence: CASSLGTGENQPQHF. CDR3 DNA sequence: TGTGCCAGCTCACTCGGGACAGGGGAAAATCAGCCCCAGCATTTT.

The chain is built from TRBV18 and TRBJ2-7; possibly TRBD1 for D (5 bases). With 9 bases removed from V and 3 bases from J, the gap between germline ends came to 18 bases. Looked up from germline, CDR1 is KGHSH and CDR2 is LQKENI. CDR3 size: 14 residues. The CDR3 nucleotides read TGTGCCAGTACCGACCAGACAGAGAACTACGAGCAGTACTTC. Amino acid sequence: CASTDQTENYEQYF.

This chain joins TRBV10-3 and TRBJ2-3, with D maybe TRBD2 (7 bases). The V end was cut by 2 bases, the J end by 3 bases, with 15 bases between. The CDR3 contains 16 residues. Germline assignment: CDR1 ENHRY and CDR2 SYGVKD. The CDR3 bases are TGTGCCATCAGTGAGGGGAGGGGCAGGGGTACAGATACGCAGTATTTT. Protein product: CAISEGRGRGTDTQYF.

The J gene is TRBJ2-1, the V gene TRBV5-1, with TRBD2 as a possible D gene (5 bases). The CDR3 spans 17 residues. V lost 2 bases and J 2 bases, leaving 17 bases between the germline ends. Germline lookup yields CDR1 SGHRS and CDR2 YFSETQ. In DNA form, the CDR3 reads TGCGCCAGCAGCTTCCCCCCCGGCGGGTTGACCTACAATGAGCAGTTCTTC. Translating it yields CASSFPPGGLTYNEQFF. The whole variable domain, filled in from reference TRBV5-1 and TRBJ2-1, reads KAGVTQTPRYLIKTRGQQVTLSCSPISGHRSVSWYQQTPGQGLQFLFEYFSETQRNKGNFPGRFSGRQFSNSRSEMNVSTLELGDSALYLCASSFPPGGLTYNEQFFGPGTRLTVL.

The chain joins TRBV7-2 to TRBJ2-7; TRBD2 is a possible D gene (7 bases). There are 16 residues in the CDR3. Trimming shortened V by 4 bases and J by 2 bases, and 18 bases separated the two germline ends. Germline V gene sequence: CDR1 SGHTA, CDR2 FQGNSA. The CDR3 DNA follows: TGTGCCAGCAGCTCGGGGGGCACTTCGATGGCCTACGAGCAGTACTTC. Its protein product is CASSSGGTSMAYEQYF.

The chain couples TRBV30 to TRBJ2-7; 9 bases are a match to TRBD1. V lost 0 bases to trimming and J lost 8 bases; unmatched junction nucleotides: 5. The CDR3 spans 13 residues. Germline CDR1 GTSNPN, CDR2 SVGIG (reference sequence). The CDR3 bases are TGTGCCTGGAGTGTACAGGGACAGGGTAAGCAGTACTTC. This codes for CAWSVQGQGKQYF.

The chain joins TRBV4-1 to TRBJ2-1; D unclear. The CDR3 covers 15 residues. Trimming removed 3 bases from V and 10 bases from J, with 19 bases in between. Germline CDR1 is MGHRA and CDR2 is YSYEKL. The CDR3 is CASSQEDTLYAEQFF. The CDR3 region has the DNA TGCGCCAGCAGCCAGGAAGACACCTTGTACGCGGAGCAGTTCTTC.

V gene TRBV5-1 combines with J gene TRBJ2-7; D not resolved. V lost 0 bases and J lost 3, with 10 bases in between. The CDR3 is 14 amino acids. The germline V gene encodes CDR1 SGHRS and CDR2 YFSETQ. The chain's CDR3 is CASSLGDKDYEQYF. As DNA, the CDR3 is TGCGCCAGCAGCTTGGGAGACAAGGACTACGAGCAGTACTTC.

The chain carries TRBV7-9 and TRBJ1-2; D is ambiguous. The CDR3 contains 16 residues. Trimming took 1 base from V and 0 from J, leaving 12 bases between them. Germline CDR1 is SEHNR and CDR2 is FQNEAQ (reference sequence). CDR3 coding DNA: TGTGCCAGCAGCTTAGGAGGCGGCGAAGCTAACTATGGCTACACCTTC. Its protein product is CASSLGGGEANYGYTF.

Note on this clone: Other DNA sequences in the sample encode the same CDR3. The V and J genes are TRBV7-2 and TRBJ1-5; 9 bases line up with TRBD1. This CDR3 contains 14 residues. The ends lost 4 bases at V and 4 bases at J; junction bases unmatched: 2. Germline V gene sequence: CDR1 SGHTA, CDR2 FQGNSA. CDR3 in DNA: TGTGCCAGCAGCTCGGGGACAGGGAATCAGCCCCAGCATTTT. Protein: CASSSGTGNQPQHF.

CDR3 loop: CSVAPGTGGETQYF. The CDR3 DNA follows: TGCAGCGTTGCCCCCGGGACAGGGGGGGAGACCCAGTACTTC. The chain is built from TRBV29-1 and TRBJ2-5; TRBD1 agrees at 11 bases. Germline V gene data show CDR1 as SQVTM and CDR2 as ANQGSEA. V shed 4 bases, J shed 5 bases, and the junction held 6 bases outside the gene matches. The CDR3 is 14 residues long.

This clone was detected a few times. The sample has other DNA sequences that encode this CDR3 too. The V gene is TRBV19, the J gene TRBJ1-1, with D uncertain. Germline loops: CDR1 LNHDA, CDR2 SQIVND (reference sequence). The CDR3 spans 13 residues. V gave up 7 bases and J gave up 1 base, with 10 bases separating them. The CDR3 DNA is TGTGCCAGTACCTTACGGGGGAACACTGAAGCTTTCTTT. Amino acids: CASTLRGNTEAFF.

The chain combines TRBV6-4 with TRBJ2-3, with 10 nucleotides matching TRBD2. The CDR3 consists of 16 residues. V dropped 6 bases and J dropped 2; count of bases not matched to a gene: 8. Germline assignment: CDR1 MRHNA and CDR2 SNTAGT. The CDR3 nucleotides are TGTGCCAGCAGCCTTGAAGCGGGGGGGATCACAGATACGCAGTATTTT. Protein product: CASSLEAGGITDTQYF.

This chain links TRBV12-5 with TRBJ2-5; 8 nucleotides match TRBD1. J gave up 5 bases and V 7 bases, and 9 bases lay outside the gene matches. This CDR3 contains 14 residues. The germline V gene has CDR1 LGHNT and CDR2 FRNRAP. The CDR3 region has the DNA TGTGCTAGTGCTCCCGGCAGGGGGCATGAGACCCAGTACTTC. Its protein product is CASAPGRGHETQYF.